The 7 T cell receptor beta chains reported below all come from one sample, sequenced in a study of blood T cells in healthy people across ages. Combining a sample-barcoded 5' primer with a J-beta primer mix, a second PCR ran for 7 to 11 cycles. TCRdb reanalysed the 5' RACE reads using MiXCR and keeps one entry per CDR3 protein. The top ten clones hold about 18% of a sample with some 900,000 distinct CDR3 sequences, more than 25% of them seen once. Sequencing was performed on blood. The origin of the receptors is a woman of 80 years or more in good health.

Here the CDR3 reads CASSQGQVSNEQFF. CDR3 coding DNA: TGTGCCAGCTCACAGGGACAGGTCAGCAATGAGCAGTTCTTC. The chain employs TRBV18 and TRBJ2-1, with 8 bases aligning to TRBD1. Germline V lookup: CDR1 KGHSH, CDR2 LQKENI. Unmatched junction bases numbered 5, after V lost 4 bases and J lost 6 bases. The CDR3 runs to 14 residues.

This clonotype was recorded a few times. The V gene is TRBV2, the J gene TRBJ2-5; 8 bases map to TRBD2. Matching the DNA end better, TRBJ2-1 makes the J call doubtful. The CDR3 length is 15 residues. The germline CDR1 and CDR2 sequences are SNHLY and FYNNEI. Here the CDR3 reads CASTEQGLGQETQFF. In DNA form, the CDR3 reads TGTGCCAGCACCGAACAGGGACTAGGGCAAGAGACCCAGTTCTTC.

This chain joins TRBV4-1 and TRBJ1-1; D gene uncertain. V lost 0 bases to trimming and J lost 1 base, with 6 bases between them. The germline gives CDR1 MGHRA, CDR2 YSYEKL. The CDR3 extends over 14 amino acids. The CDR3 is CASSQEVRNTEAFF. CDR3 sequence (DNA): TGCGCCAGCAGCCAAGAGGTCCGGAACACTGAAGCTTTCTTT.

Ten or more counts support this clonotype. The chain carries TRBV29-1 and TRBJ2-5; D is uncertain. This CDR3 is 11 amino acids long. V was cut by 4 bases and J by 10 bases, with 13 bases left in between. Germline lookup yields CDR1 SQVTM and CDR2 ANQGSEA. CDR3 in amino acids: CSVGPFEVQYF. In DNA form, the CDR3 reads TGCAGCGTTGGGCCCTTTGAGGTCCAGTACTTC.

This sequence joins TRBV2 and TRBJ1-4; D gene ambiguous. Germline-derived CDR1 and CDR2 are SNHLY and FYNNEI. Trimming took off 2 bases at V and 4 bases at J, with 14 bases between the two ends. This CDR3 has 16 residues. Here the CDR3 reads CASSEWAGIVNEKLFF. CDR3 DNA sequence: TGTGCCAGCAGTGAATGGGCAGGAATAGTTAATGAAAAACTGTTTTTT. The full variable domain, its missing parts supplied by reference TRBV2 and TRBJ1-4, is EPEVTQTPSHQVTQMGQEVILRCVPISNHLYFYWYRQILGQKVEFLVSFYNNEISEKSEIFDDQFSVERPDGSNFTLKIRSTKLEDSAMYFCASSEWAGIVNEKLFFGSGTQLSVL.

The V gene is TRBV24-1, the J gene TRBJ2-1, with 11 bases identical to TRBD1. The junction had 8 bases not matched to a gene; V was cut back by 4 bases and J by 7 bases. The CDR3 has 16 amino acids. Germline V CDR1 and CDR2: KGHDR, SFDVKD. CDR3 sequence: CATSDYRTGGRNEQFF. CDR3 DNA: TGTGCCACCAGTGACTACCGGACAGGGGGCAGAAATGAGCAGTTCTTC.

This clonotype was found many times. The chain carries TRBV6-6 and TRBJ2-7; the match to TRBD1 covers 7 bases. CDR3 length: 16 residues. CDR1 and CDR2 (germline): MNHNY, SVGAGI (reference sequence). After removal of 0 bases from V and 2 bases from J, the junction contained 7 bases not matched to a gene. CDR3 nucleotides: TGTGCCAGCAGTTACTCGAGCACCGGGACAGCCTACGAGCAGTACTTC. This gives the protein CASSYSSTGTAYEQYF.